Presented here are 3 T cell receptor beta chains from one specimen sequenced in a study of shared clonotypes between healthy human individuals. Data came from immunoSEQ multiplex PCR; TCRdb stores just in-frame clones and leaves some out. This sample has some 490,000 clones, with 81% found just once. Specimen: PBMCs. These receptors were collected from a woman in her thirties or forties in good health. Some clones in this sample may be carry-over from other donors' samples.

The chain recombines TRBV9 with TRBJ1-3; D uncertain. Germline V CDR1 and CDR2: SGDLS, YYNGEE. The CDR3 loop spans 15 amino acids. V was cut by 4 bases and J by 0 bases, with 11 bases left in between. The CDR3 sequence: CASSPREGSGNTIYF. The CDR3 coding sequence is TGTGCCAGCAGCCCCCGCGAGGGCTCTGGAAACACCATATATTTT. Complete variable domain (other parts from reference TRBV9 and TRBJ1-3): DSGVTQTPKHLITATGQRVTLRCSPRSGDLSVYWYQQSLDQGLQFLIQYYNGEERAKGNILERFSAQQFPDLHSELNLSSLELGDSALYFCASSPREGSGNTIYFGEGSWLTVV.

As regards this clone: A far larger clone is a single base away, which makes a read error likely. This same CDR3 is encoded by further DNA sequences in the sample. This rearrangement joins TRBV7-9 to TRBJ2-7; 8 nucleotides match TRBD1. Germline CDR1 and CDR2: SEHNR and FQNEAQ (reference sequence). CDR3 size: 12 residues. The V gene end was trimmed by 3 bases and the J gene end by 5 bases; junction bases not matched to a gene: 0. This CDR3 is CASSLTGDEQYF. The CDR3 DNA sequence: TGTGCCAGCAGCTTGACAGGGGACGAGCAGTACTTC.

Concerning this clone: A single base is all that separates this from a far larger clone, so a read error is likely. This likely comes from a read error, as the CDR3 has no conserved phenylalanine or tryptophan at its end. The DNA is left out, because the CDR3 cannot be placed on it with certainty; the CDR3 is given as TCRdb lists it. The V gene is TRBV4-2, the J gene TRBJ1-2; TRBD1, as called in the table, went unchecked against the DNA. Ends included, the CDR3 has 12 residues. CDR1 and CDR2 (germline): LGHNA, YNFKEQ. CDR3: CASSLDREVCTS.